The subject of this entry is one T cell receptor (beta chain). Antigen specificity is unknown. The data stem from a study of T cell responses to AZD1222 COVID-19 vaccine. Points from the study as a whole: Nearly half of the spike-specific TCRs reportedly recognize variant regions that carry no mutations.

Germline V gives CDR1 MDHEN, CDR2 SYDVKM. Trimming removed 6 bases from V and 5 bases from J, with 11 bases in between. The CDR3 has 13 amino acids. Only in-frame clones appear in the TCRdb table, and some are missing; sequencing was by immunoSEQ multiplex PCR. In the table there are 150,000 to 190,000 clones, approximately 90% of which are singletons. The receptor was derived from an adult in good health. Specimen: peripheral blood, collected on day 0 of AZD1222 vaccination. This chain links TRBV28 with TRBJ1-5; weak D call: TRBD1 (5 bases). DNA for the CDR3: TGTGCCAGCAGCGTCGAGGGGTATCAGCCCCAGCATTTT. Its protein product is CASSVEGYQPQHF. Full variable domain (missing parts from reference TRBV28 and TRBJ1-5): DVKVTQSSRYLVKRTGEKVFLECVQDMDHENMFWYRQDPGLGLRLIYFSYDVKMKEKGDIPEGYSVSREKKERFSLILESASTNQTSMYLCASSVEGYQPQHFGDGTRLSIL.